This TCR beta chain emerged from a study of cytomegalovirus exposure and HLA in healthy donors. Study as a whole: An early release of data contained approximately 80 million unique TCRs, which came from HLA-typed donors. Falling in the Caucasian-associated ancestry cluster were about four fifths of 300 to 500 genotyped donors.

Germline-derived CDR1 and CDR2 are SQVTM and ANQGSEA. V shed 4 bases and J 6 bases; nucleotides not matched to a gene: 8. The CDR3 runs 14 residues. Turning to this clone: Antigen specificity is unknown.

Points from the study as a whole: The listing of 150 to 200 TCR beta chains classed them as cytomegalovirus-associated.

Vbeta (60) and Jbeta (13) primers were used in the PCR. The table came from immunoSEQ multiplex PCR; TCRdb's copy has only in-frame clones and leaves some out. The sample holds some 200,000 clones, 81% seen once. This chain uses TRBV29-1 with TRBJ2-1, with 8 nucleotides matching TRBD2. The sample taken for sequencing was PBMCs. This receptor was taken from a woman aged 25 to 39 in good health and CMV-seronegative. The CDR3 is CSVAPRGAANEQFF. CDR3 bases: TGCAGCGTTGCTCCGCGGGGGGCGGCCAATGAGCAGTTCTTC.